This paragraph covers one T cell receptor beta chain sequence. Its antigen is undetermined. This record belongs to a study of T cells in tumors after PD-1 blockade. Study overall: Prior checkpoint blockade, systemic immunosuppressant use, or anti-cancer therapy within 4 weeks excluded patients. On average, peripheral blood gave more than 100,000 TCR templates and around 40,000 unique clonotypes.

Input was about 616 ng to 6,500 ng of genomic DNA from tumor or blood. Study conclusions and caveats: Some novel exhausted tumor clones appeared in pre-treatment blood, suggesting peripheral recruitment.

The protocol was immunoSEQ multiplex PCR, while the TCRdb copy is restricted to in-frame clones and leaves out a portion. Of 20,000 to 25,000 clones listed, 78% are singletons. Trimming took 4 bases from V and 0 from J, leaving 13 bases between them. Germline V lookup: CDR1 SQVTM, CDR2 ANQGSEA. The CDR3 is made up of 14 amino acids. The clonotype comes from a human donor with basal cell carcinoma. Sequencing used PBMCs, obtained before anti-PD-1 treatment. The chain uses TRBV29-1 and TRBJ2-7; D is uncertain. The CDR3 protein is CSVVVSFPSYEQYF. The CDR3, as DNA: TGCAGCGTTGTGGTTAGCTTCCCCTCCTACGAGCAGTACTTC.